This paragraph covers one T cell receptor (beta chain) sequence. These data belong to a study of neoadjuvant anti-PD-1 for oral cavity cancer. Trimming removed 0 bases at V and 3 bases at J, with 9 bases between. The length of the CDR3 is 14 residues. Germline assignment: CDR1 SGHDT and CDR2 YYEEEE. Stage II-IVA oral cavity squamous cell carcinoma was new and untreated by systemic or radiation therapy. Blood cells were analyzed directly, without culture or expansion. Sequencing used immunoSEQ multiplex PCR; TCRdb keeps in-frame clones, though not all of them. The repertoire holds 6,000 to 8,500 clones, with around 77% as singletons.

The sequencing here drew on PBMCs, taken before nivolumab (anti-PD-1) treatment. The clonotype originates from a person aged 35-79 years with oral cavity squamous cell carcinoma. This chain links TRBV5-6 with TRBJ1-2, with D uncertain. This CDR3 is CASSLGTSDYGYTF. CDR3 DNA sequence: TGTGCCAGCAGCTTGGGGACCTCCGACTATGGCTACACCTTC.